This entry lists 27 T cell receptor beta chains sequenced from one sample in a study of T cell clonotyping in hematopoietic cell transplantation. The repertoire was sequenced with immunoSEQ multiplex PCR; TCRdb's copy has only in-frame clones and lacks some. The table lists some 10,000 clones, approximately 89% of them singletons, with around 15% in the top ten. The specimen comprised PBMCs, sampled 100 days after allogeneic stem cell transplant. These receptors originate from an older female patient who had an allogeneic stem cell transplant from an unrelated donor, so the T cells may come from the graft donor. Some clones in this sample may be carry-over from other donors' samples.

This chain joins TRBV7-9 and TRBJ2-1; D perhaps matches TRBD2 (5 bases). The germline CDR1 and CDR2 sequences are SEHNR and FQNEAQ (reference sequence). The CDR3 is made up of 14 amino acids. V dropped 2 bases and J dropped 3 bases, with 8 bases sitting between them. Written as DNA, the CDR3 is TGTGCCAGCAGCTTACGGGGTGTCTACAATGAGCAGTTCTTC. Translated, it gives CASSLRGVYNEQFF.

The chain has TRBV5-1 and TRBJ2-7, with 8 bases aligning to TRBD1. The germline V gene encodes CDR1 SGHRS and CDR2 YFSETQ. V shed 4 bases, J shed 3 bases, and the junction held 6 bases outside the gene matches. This CDR3 has 14 residues. This CDR3 reads CASSPAGGGYEQYF. The CDR3 coding sequence is TGCGCCAGCAGCCCTGCAGGGGGCGGCTACGAGCAGTACTTC.

V gene TRBV29-1 combines with J gene TRBJ1-2, with D possibly TRBD1 on 6 matching bases. V lost 7 bases to trimming and J lost 3 bases, with 12 bases between them. CDR3 length equals 12 residues. Germline-derived CDR1 and CDR2 are SQVTM and ANQGSEA. CDR3 DNA: TGCAGCGGTCTACAGGGAGACTATGGCTACACCTTC. This gives the protein CSGLQGDYGYTF.

This clone was found once. The chain combines TRBV6-1 with TRBJ1-1, with D perhaps matching TRBD1 (5 bases). This CDR3 is 13 amino acids long. Trimming took off 3 bases at V and 4 bases at J, with 9 bases between the two ends. Germline-derived CDR1 and CDR2 are MNHNS and SASEGT. CDR3: CASSEGGVTEAFF. CDR3 coding DNA: TGTGCCAGCAGTGAGGGAGGGGTCACTGAAGCTTTCTTT.

This rearrangement joins TRBV6-4 to TRBJ2-1, with 9 bases lining up with TRBD1. Losses at the gene ends were 2 bases for V and 7 bases for J; bases not matched to a gene: 6. The germline V gene has CDR1 MRHNA and CDR2 SNTAGT. The CDR3 contains 15 residues. CDR3 loop: CASSDVTGGRNEQFF. As DNA, the CDR3 is TGTGCCAGCAGTGACGTGACAGGGGGAAGGAATGAGCAGTTCTTC.

The V call is TRBV29-1, the J call TRBJ1-5; a weak D match, TRBD1 (5 bases). Looked up from germline, CDR1 is SQVTM and CDR2 is ANQGSEA. The CDR3 covers 12 residues. Trimming pared 7 bases from V and 6 bases from J, leaving 13 bases between. CDR3 sequence reads: CSARGTGQPQHF. Here the CDR3 DNA reads TGCAGCGCTCGTGGAACAGGTCAGCCCCAGCATTTT.

This chain uses TRBV19 with TRBJ2-1, with 11 bases matching TRBD2. CDR1 and CDR2 from the germline V gene are LNHDA and SQIVND (reference sequence). The trim removed 3 bases at V and 8 bases at J, leaving 6 bases unmatched. CDR3 length equals 15 residues. The DNA of the CDR3 is TGTGCCAGTAGTATCGGGACTAGCGGCGTCGATGAGCAGTTCTTC. The encoded protein is CASSIGTSGVDEQFF. The full variable domain, rest sourced from reference TRBV19 and TRBJ2-1, is DGGITQSPKYLFRKEGQNVTLSCEQNLNHDAMYWYRQDPGQGLRLIYYSQIVNDFQKGDIAEGYSVSREKKESFPLTVTSAQKNPTAFYLCASSIGTSGVDEQFFGPGTRLTVL.

V is TRBV4-2 and J is TRBJ1-1; 9 positions match TRBD1. This CDR3 spans 18 amino acids. In germline, CDR1 is LGHNA, CDR2 YNFKEQ. Trimming at V came to 1 base and at J to 2 bases, leaving 11 bases not matched to a gene. CDR3 sequence (DNA): TGTGCCAGCAGCCAAGGCATCGGGACAGGGAGTAGCAACACTGAAGCTTTCTTT. It specifies CASSQGIGTGSSNTEAFF.

The genes are TRBV29-1 and TRBJ2-7; perhaps TRBD1 as D (6 bases). Between the trimmed V and J ends, which lost 8 bases and 0 bases, there was a span of 11 bases. The length of the CDR3 is 12 residues. Germline V gene lookup returns CDR1 SQVTM and CDR2 ANQGSEA. The CDR3 bases are TGCAGCTCCCGGGACAACTCCTACGAGCAGTACTTC. As protein: CSSRDNSYEQYF.

In this sample, this clone turned up once. V usage is TRBV25-1 and J usage is TRBJ2-4; 7 positions agree with TRBD1. Looked up from germline, CDR1 is MGHDK and CDR2 is SYGVNS. J was trimmed by 11 bases and V by 1 base; bases with no gene match: 8. The CDR3 spans 14 residues. As DNA, the CDR3 is TGTGCCAGCAGTGAATCGGGCGACAGGGCGGTTCAGTACTTC. This translates into CASSESGDRAVQYF. The variable domain in full, with the rest retrieved from reference TRBV25-1 and TRBJ2-4, is EADIYQTPRYLVIGTGKKITLECSQTMGHDKMYWYQQDPGMELHLIHYSYGVNSTEKGDLSSESTVSRIRTEHFPLTLESARPSHTSQYLCASSESGDRAVQYFGAGTRLSVL.

The V call is TRBV4-3, the J call TRBJ2-1; unclear D gene. V was clipped by 0 bases and J by 7 bases, with 7 bases between them. The germline V gene encodes CDR1 LGHNA and CDR2 YSLEER. The CDR3 spans 13 residues. As DNA, the CDR3 is TGCGCCAGCAGCCAAGAGGGGTGGAATGAGCAGTTCTTC. Amino acids: CASSQEGWNEQFF.

CDR3 loop: CASTPGTGGQETQYF. CDR3 DNA: TGTGCCAGCACCCCTGGGACGGGAGGGCAAGAGACCCAGTACTTC. V and J are TRBV25-1 and TRBJ2-5; TRBD2 matches at 8 bases. CDR1 and CDR2 from the germline V gene are MGHDK and SYGVNS. The CDR3 loop spans 15 amino acids. The ends lost 7 bases at V and 2 bases at J; junction bases unmatched: 9.

J is TRBJ2-7 and V is TRBV29-1, with a possible D match to TRBD1 (6 bases). Germline V gives CDR1 SQVTM, CDR2 ANQGSEA. The CDR3 contains 14 residues. Trimming took 3 bases from V and 2 from J, leaving 14 bases between them. As DNA, the CDR3 is TGCAGCGTTGAGGGCAGGGGATTCCCCTACGAGCAGTACTTC. Translated, it gives CSVEGRGFPYEQYF.

The chain recombines TRBV4-1 with TRBJ1-4; TRBD1 aligns across 11 bases. The ends lost 4 bases at V and 4 bases at J; junction bases unmatched: 11. CDR3 length: 18 amino acids. Germline V gene sequence: CDR1 MGHRA, CDR2 YSYEKL. This CDR3 is CASSPRTGGPSLNEKLFF. Written as DNA, the CDR3 is TGCGCCAGCAGCCCTCGGACAGGGGGCCCTTCCCTTAATGAAAAACTGTTTTTT.

CDR3 in amino acids: CASSLPDRSGYGYTF. DNA for the CDR3: TGTGCCAGCAGCTTACCTGACAGGTCGGGCTATGGCTACACCTTC. V usage is TRBV7-2 and J usage is TRBJ1-2, with D perhaps matching TRBD1 (6 bases). V was trimmed by 2 bases and J by 4 bases, leaving 14 bases between them. CDR3 length: 15 amino acids. Germline CDR1 and CDR2: SGHTA and FQGNSA.

This chain uses TRBV11-2 with TRBJ2-7, with 8 nucleotides matching TRBD1. CDR1 and CDR2 (germline): SGHAT, FQNNGV. The trim removed 4 bases at V and 3 bases at J, leaving 5 bases unmatched. This CDR3 is built from 14 residues. CDR3 in amino acids: CASSYRQGNYEQYF. CDR3 nucleotides: TGTGCCAGCAGCTACCGACAGGGGAACTACGAGCAGTACTTC.

The chain employs TRBV5-6 and TRBJ1-1, with D unclear. CDR1 and CDR2 (germline): SGHDT, YYEEEE. The V gene lost 4 bases and the J gene lost 1 base, with 8 bases spanning the gap. The CDR3 extends over 13 amino acids. CDR3 region: CASSILRNTEAFF. The CDR3 DNA is TGTGCCAGCAGCATCCTACGGAACACTGAAGCTTTCTTT.

The chain combines TRBV11-3 with TRBJ2-3; no clear D. V was shortened by 1 base and J by 2 bases, with 13 bases between the two germline ends. Germline V gene data show CDR1 as SGHNT and CDR2 as YENEEA. The CDR3 spans 16 residues. The CDR3 region is CASSLGVDLATDTQYF. The CDR3 DNA is TGTGCCAGCAGCTTAGGTGTAGACTTGGCCACAGATACGCAGTATTTT. Based on the CDR3 plus reference TRBV11-3 and TRBJ2-3, the full variable domain is EAGVVQSPRYKIIEKKQPVAFWCNPISGHNTLYWYLQNLGQGPELLIRYENEEAVDDSQLPKDRFSAERLKGVDSTLKIQPAELGDSAVYLCASSLGVDLATDTQYFGPGTRLTVL.

The chain couples TRBV30 to TRBJ2-2, with D unclear. This CDR3 has 10 residues. Trimming shortened V by 6 bases and J by 7 bases, and 6 bases separated the two germline ends. CDR1 is GTSNPN, CDR2 SVGIG, per germline (reference sequence). CDR3 in amino acids: CACHGGELFF. For the CDR3, the DNA is TGTGCCTGTCACGGCGGGGAGCTGTTTTTT.

The chain is built from TRBV7-9 and TRBJ2-7; 8 nucleotides line up with TRBD1. Trimming took 5 bases from V and 5 from J; bases not matched to a gene: 5. From germline, CDR1 is SEHNR and CDR2 FQNEAQ (reference sequence). The CDR3 runs 13 residues. The DNA of the CDR3 is TGTGCCAGCAGCCCTCAGGGGGCCCACGAGCAGTACTTC. Protein sequence: CASSPQGAHEQYF.

In DNA form, the CDR3 reads TGTGCCAGCAGCCGTTCGGCTCCAACCGGGGAGCTGTTTTTT. This translates into CASSRSAPTGELFF. This chain uses TRBV9 with TRBJ2-2; D remains unclear. Between the trimmed V and J ends, which lost 4 bases and 5 bases, there was a span of 12 bases. CDR3 length equals 14 residues. Germline V gene lookup returns CDR1 SGDLS and CDR2 YYNGEE.

This clone was observed a few times. V and J are TRBV27 and TRBJ2-4; perhaps D is TRBD1 or TRBD2 (5 bases each). In germline, CDR1 is MNHEY, CDR2 SMNVEV (reference sequence). CDR3 length: 13 residues. V dropped 7 bases and J dropped 8 bases, with 15 bases sitting between them. In DNA, the CDR3 is TGTGCCAGCACCCTCGCGCTGGGGGACATTCAGTACTTC. Its protein product is CASTLALGDIQYF.

The chain employs TRBV9 and TRBJ2-3; D perhaps matches TRBD2 (6 bases). V was trimmed by 4 bases and J by 3 bases, leaving 15 bases between them. The CDR3 consists of 15 residues. Germline V gene sequence: CDR1 SGDLS, CDR2 YYNGEE. The CDR3 sequence: CASSLPGGMTDTQYF. CDR3 nucleotide sequence: TGTGCCAGCAGCCTGCCCGGGGGTATGACAGATACGCAGTATTTT. The full variable domain, completed using reference TRBV9 and TRBJ2-3, is DSGVTQTPKHLITATGQRVTLRCSPRSGDLSVYWYQQSLDQGLQFLIQYYNGEERAKGNILERFSAQQFPDLHSELNLSSLELGDSALYFCASSLPGGMTDTQYFGPGTRLTVL.

CDR3 DNA: TGTGCCAGCAGCGCTCCTCCCGGGACAGGTGATTACGAGCAGTACTTC. This encodes CASSAPPGTGDYEQYF. The chain employs TRBV9 and TRBJ2-7; 8 nucleotides align to TRBD1. Unmatched junction bases numbered 12, after V lost 3 bases and J lost 4 bases. The CDR3 is made up of 16 amino acids. Germline lookup yields CDR1 SGDLS and CDR2 YYNGEE. The full variable domain, in which reference TRBV9 and TRBJ2-7 provide the parts outside the CDR3, is DSGVTQTPKHLITATGQRVTLRCSPRSGDLSVYWYQQSLDQGLQFLIQYYNGEERAKGNILERFSAQQFPDLHSELNLSSLELGDSALYFCASSAPPGTGDYEQYFGPGTRLTVT.

CDR3 loop: CASSPLGGGPDTQYF. CDR3 coding DNA: TGTGCCAGCAGCCCCTTGGGAGGGGGCCCAGATACGCAGTATTTT. This chain joins TRBV14 and TRBJ2-3, with D perhaps TRBD1 or TRBD2 (7 bases each). The germline V gene has CDR1 SGHDN and CDR2 FVKESK. V lost 4 bases and J lost 4, with 15 bases in between. This CDR3 is 15 amino acids long.

The V gene is TRBV4-3, the J gene TRBJ2-7; possible D gene TRBD2, 5 bases. There are 15 residues in the CDR3. The V end was cut by 3 bases, the J end by 0 bases, with 12 bases between. Germline assignment: CDR1 LGHNA and CDR2 YSLEER. This chain's CDR3 is CASSQQAGISYEQYF. The CDR3 coding sequence is TGCGCCAGCAGCCAGCAGGCCGGGATCTCCTACGAGCAGTACTTC.

The DNA of the CDR3 is TGTGCCAAGTCTAGCGGTGGGGAGAGCTCCTACAATGAGCAGTTCTTC. Protein sequence: CAKSSGGESSYNEQFF. The rearrangement links TRBV6-4 to TRBJ2-1; 7 positions match TRBD2. Per the germline V gene, CDR1 is MRHNA and CDR2 is SNTAGT. The CDR3 length is 16 residues. After removal of 10 bases from V and 0 bases from J, the junction contained 12 bases not matched to a gene.